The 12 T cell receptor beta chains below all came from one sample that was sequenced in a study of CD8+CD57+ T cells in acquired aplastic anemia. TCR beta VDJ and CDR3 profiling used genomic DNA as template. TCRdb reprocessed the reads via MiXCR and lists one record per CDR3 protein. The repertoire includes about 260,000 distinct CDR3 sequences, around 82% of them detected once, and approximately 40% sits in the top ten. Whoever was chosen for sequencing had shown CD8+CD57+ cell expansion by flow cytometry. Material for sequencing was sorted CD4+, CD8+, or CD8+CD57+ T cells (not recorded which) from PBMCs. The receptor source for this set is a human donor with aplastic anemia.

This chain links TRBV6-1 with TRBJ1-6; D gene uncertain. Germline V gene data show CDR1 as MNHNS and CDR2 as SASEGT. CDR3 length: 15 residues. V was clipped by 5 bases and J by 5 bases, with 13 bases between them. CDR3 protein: CASSHIHRDNSPLHF. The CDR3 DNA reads TGTGCCAGCAGTCACATACACAGAGATAATTCACCCCTCCACTTT.

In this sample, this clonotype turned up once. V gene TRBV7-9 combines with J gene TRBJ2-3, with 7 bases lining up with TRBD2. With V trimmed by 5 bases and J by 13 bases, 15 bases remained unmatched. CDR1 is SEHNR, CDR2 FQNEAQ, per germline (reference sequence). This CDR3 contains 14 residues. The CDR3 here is CASSLQGRARGEYF. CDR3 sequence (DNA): TGTGCCAGCAGCCTTCAAGGGAGGGCCCGGGGCGAGTATTTT.

The CDR3 DNA reads as TGTGCCAGCAGCTTAGGGGCGGGGGCCGGGGAGCAGTACTTC. As protein: CASSLGAGAGEQYF. V gene TRBV7-2 combines with J gene TRBJ2-7; a weak D match, TRBD2 (7 bases). With 1 base removed from V and 7 bases from J, the gap between germline ends came to 14 bases. From germline, CDR1 is SGHTA and CDR2 FQGNSA. The CDR3 totals 14 residues. Full variable domain (rest looked up from reference TRBV7-2 and TRBJ2-7): GAGVSQSPSNKVTEKGKDVELRCDPISGHTALYWYRQSLGQGLEFLIYFQGNSAPDKSGLPSDRFSAERTGGSVSTLTIQRTQQEDSAVYLCASSLGAGAGEQYFGPGTRLTVT.

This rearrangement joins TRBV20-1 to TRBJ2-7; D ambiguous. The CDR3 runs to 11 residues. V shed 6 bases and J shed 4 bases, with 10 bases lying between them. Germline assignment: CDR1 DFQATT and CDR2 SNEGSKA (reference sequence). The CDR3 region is CSARQEYEQYF. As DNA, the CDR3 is TGCAGTGCGCGGCAAGAATACGAGCAGTACTTC.

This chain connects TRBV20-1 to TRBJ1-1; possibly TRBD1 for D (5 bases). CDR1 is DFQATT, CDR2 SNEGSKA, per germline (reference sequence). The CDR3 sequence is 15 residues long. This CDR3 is CTTSSGGRKNTEAFF. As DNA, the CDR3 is TGCACTACCAGCAGTGGGGGACGCAAGAACACTGAAGCTTTCTTT.

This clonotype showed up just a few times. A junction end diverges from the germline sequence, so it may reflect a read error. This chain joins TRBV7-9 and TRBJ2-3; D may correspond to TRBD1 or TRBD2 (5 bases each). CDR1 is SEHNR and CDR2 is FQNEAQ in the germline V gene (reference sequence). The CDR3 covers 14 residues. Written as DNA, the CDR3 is TGTGCCAGCAGCTTAGTACCCGGGGCCCTGACTTTTGAATTT. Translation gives CASSLVPGALTFEF.

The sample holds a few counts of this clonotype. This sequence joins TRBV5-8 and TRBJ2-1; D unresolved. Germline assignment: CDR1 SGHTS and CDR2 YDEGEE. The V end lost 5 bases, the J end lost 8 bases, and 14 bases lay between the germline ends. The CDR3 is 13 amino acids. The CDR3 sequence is CASSDARIHEQFF. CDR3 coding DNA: TGTGCCAGCAGTGATGCTAGGATCCATGAGCAGTTCTTC. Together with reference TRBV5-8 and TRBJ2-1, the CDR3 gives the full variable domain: EAGVTQSPTHLIKTRGQQATLRCSPISGHTSVYWYQQALGLGLQFLLWYDEGEERNRGNFPPRFSGRQFPNYSSELNVNALELEDSALYLCASSDARIHEQFFGPGTRLTVL.

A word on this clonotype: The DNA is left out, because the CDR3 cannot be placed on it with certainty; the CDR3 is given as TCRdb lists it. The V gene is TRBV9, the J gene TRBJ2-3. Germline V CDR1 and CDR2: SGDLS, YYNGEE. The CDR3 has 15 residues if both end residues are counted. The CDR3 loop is CASSARSDTQYFQYF.

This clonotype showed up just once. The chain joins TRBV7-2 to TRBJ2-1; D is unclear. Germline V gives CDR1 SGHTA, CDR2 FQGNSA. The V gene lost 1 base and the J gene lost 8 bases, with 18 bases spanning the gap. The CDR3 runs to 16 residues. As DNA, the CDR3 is TGTGCCAGCAGCTTAGAAAGAGGCCCGGGTAGCCATGAGCAGTTCTTC. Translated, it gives CASSLERGPGSHEQFF.

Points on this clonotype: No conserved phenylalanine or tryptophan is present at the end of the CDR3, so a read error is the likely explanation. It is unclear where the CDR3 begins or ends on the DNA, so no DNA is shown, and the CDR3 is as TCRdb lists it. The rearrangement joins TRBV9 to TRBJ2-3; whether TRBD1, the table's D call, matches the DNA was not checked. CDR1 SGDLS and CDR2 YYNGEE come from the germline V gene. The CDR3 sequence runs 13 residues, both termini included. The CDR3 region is CASGDGGTEKQPL.

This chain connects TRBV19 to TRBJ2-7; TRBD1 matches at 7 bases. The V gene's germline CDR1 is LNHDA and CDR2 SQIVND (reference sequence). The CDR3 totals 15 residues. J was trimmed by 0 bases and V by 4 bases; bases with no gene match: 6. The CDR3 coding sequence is TGTGCCAGTAGTAGAGGGACAGCGCTCTCCTACGAGCAGTACTTC. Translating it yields CASSRGTALSYEQYF.

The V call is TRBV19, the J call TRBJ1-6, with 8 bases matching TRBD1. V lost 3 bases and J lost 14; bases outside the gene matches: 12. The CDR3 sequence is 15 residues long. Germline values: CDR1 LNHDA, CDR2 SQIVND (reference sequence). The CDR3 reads CASSISVRDRLTLHF. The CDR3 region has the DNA TGTGCCAGTAGTATTTCAGTCAGGGACAGGCTAACCCTCCACTTT.